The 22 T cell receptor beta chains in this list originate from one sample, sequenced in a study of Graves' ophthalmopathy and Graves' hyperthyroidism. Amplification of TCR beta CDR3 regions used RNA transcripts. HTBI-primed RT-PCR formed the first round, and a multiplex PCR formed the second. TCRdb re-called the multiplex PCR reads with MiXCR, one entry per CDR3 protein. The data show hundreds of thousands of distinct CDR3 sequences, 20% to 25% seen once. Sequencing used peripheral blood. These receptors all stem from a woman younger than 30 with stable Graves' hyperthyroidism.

The chain's CDR3 is CSFGFGGTYEQYF. As DNA, the CDR3 is TGCAGCTTCGGATTTGGGGGGACCTACGAGCAGTACTTC. The V gene is TRBV29-1, the J gene TRBJ2-7; D is perhaps TRBD2 (6 bases). CDR1 is SQVTM and CDR2 is ANQGSEA in the germline V gene. This CDR3 comprises 13 residues. V shed 8 bases and J shed 2 bases, with 16 bases lying between them.

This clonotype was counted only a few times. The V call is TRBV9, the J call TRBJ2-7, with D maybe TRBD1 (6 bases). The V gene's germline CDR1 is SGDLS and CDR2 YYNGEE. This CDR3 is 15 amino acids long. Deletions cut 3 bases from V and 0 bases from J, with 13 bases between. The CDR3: CASSASQGNSYEQYF. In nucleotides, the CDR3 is TGTGCCAGCAGCGCGAGTCAGGGGAACTCCTACGAGCAGTACTTC. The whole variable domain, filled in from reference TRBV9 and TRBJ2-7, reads DSGVTQTPKHLITATGQRVTLRCSPRSGDLSVYWYQQSLDQGLQFLIQYYNGEERAKGNILERFSAQQFPDLHSELNLSSLELGDSALYFCASSASQGNSYEQYFGPGTRLTVT.

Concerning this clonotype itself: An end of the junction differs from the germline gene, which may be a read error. CDR3 residues: CASSPGVMVTDAFF. The CDR3 DNA sequence: TGTGCCAGCAGTCCGGGGGTAATGGTCACTGATGCTTTCTTT. The chain links TRBV12-3 or TRBV12-4 to TRBJ1-1, with TRBD1 as a possible D gene (5 bases). The CDR3 runs 14 residues.

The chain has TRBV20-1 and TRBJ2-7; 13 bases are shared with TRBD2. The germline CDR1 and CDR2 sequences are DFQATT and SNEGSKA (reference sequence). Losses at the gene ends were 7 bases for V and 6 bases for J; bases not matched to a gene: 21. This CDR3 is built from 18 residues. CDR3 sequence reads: CSVGGEGLAGQGRGEQYF. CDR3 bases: TGCAGTGTTGGGGGAGAGGGACTAGCGGGACAGGGCCGCGGCGAGCAGTACTTC.

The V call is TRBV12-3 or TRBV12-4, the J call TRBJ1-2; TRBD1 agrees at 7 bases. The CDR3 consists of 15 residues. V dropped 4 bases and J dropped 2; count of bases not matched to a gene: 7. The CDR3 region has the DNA TGTGCCAGCAGTTCCTACCTGACAGGGAACTATGGCTACACCTTC. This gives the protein CASSSYLTGNYGYTF.

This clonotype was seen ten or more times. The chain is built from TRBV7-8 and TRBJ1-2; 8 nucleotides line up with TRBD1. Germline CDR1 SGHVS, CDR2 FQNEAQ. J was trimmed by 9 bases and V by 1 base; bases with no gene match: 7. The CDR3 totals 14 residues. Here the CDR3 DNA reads TGTGCCAGCAGCTTAGGTGACAGGGGTACTCGCTACACCTTC. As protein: CASSLGDRGTRYTF.

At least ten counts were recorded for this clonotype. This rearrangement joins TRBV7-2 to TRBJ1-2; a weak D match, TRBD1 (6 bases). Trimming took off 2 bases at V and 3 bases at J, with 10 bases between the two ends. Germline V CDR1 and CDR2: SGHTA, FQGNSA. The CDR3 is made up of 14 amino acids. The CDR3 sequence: CASSLSRGHYGYTF. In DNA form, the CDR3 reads TGTGCCAGCAGCTTAAGCAGGGGCCACTATGGCTACACCTTC.

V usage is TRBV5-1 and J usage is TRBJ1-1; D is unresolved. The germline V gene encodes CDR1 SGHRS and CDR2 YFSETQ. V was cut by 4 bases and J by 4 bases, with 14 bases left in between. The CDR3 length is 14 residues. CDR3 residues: CASSPDGVGTEAFF. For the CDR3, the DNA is TGCGCCAGCAGCCCCGATGGGGTAGGCACTGAAGCTTTCTTT.

CDR3 loop: CASRTGTGKYYEQYF. The DNA for the CDR3 is TGTGCCAGCAGGACCGGGACAGGGAAATACTACGAGCAGTACTTC. The chain carries TRBV12-3 or TRBV12-4 and TRBJ2-7; TRBD1 aligns across 9 bases. The trim removed 6 bases at V and 3 bases at J, leaving 9 bases unmatched. This CDR3 has 15 residues.

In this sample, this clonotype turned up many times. The CDR3 spells CSANPQAHGYTF. CDR3 nucleotides: TGCAGTGCTAACCCGCAGGCCCATGGCTACACCTTC. This chain connects TRBV20-1 to TRBJ1-2, with D hard to call. Germline V gene lookup returns CDR1 DFQATT and CDR2 SNEGSKA (reference sequence). V lost 4 bases, J lost 6 bases, and 12 bases lay in between. This CDR3 has 12 amino acids.

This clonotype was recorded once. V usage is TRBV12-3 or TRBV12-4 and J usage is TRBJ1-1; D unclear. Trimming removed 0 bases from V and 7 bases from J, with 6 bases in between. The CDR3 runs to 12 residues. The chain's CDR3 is CASSLAGVEAFF. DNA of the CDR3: TGTGCCAGCAGTTTAGCGGGTGTTGAAGCTTTCTTT.

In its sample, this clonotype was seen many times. The chain's CDR3 is CASSLGDVYGYTF. The CDR3 nucleotides are TGTGCCAGCAGTTTGGGGGACGTGTATGGCTACACCTTC. The chain joins TRBV12-3 or TRBV12-4 to TRBJ1-2; possibly TRBD1 for D (5 bases). V was pared by 3 bases and J by 5 bases, with 10 bases between. This CDR3 region has 13 residues.

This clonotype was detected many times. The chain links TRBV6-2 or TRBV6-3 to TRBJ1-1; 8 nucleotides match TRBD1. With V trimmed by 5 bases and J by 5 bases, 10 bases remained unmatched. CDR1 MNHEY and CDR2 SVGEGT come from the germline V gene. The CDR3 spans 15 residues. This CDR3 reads CASSRPGQAWTEAFF. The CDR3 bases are TGTGCCAGCAGTCGACCGGGACAGGCGTGGACTGAAGCTTTCTTT.

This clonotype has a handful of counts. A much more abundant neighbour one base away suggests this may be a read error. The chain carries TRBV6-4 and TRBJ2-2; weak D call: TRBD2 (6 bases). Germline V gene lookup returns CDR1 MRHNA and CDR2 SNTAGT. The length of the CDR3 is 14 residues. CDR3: CASSGTTSSGELCF. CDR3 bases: TGTGCCAGCAGTGGCACGACTAGTTCCGGGGAGCTGTGTTTT.

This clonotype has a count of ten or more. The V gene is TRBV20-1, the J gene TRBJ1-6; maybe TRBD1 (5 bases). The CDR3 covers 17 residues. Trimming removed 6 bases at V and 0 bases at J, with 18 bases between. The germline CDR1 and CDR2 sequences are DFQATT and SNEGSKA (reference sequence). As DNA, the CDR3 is TGCAGTGCCCCCTGGGCCAAGGGGCTCTCCTATAATTCACCCCTCCACTTT. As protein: CSAPWAKGLSYNSPLHF.

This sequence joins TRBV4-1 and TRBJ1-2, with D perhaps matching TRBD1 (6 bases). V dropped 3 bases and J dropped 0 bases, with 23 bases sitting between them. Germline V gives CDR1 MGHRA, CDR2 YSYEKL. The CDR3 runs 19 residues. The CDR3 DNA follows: TGCGCCAGCAGCCATGTTGAGGGGCAGGGGCTACCAGCTAACTATGGCTACACCTTC. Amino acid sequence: CASSHVEGQGLPANYGYTF.

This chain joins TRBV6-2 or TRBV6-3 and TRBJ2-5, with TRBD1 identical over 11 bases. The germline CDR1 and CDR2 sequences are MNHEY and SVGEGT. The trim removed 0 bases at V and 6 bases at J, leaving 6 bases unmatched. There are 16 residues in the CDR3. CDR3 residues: CASSYSGQGVPQTQYF. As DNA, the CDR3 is TGTGCCAGCAGTTACTCGGGACAGGGGGTCCCTCAGACCCAGTACTTC.

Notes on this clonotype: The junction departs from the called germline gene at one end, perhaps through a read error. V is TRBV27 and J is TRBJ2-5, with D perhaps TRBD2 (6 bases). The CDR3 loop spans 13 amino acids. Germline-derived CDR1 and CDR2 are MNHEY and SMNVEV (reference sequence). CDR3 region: CASSLSREETRYF. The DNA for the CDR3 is TGTGCCAGCAGTTTATCCAGGGAGGAGACCCGGTACTTC.

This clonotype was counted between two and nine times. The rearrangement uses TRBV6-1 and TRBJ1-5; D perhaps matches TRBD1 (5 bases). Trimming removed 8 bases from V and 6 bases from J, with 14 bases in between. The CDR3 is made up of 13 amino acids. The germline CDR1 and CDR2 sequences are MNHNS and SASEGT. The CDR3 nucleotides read TGTGCCAGCGGAGGGCAGGGTGGTCAGCCCCAGCATTTT. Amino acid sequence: CASGGQGGQPQHF.

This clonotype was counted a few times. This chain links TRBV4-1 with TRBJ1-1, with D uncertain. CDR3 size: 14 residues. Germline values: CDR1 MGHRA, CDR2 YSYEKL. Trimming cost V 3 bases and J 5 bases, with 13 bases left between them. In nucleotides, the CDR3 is TGCGCCAGCAGCCACATCTGGAGTAGGACTGAAGCTTTCTTT. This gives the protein CASSHIWSRTEAFF.

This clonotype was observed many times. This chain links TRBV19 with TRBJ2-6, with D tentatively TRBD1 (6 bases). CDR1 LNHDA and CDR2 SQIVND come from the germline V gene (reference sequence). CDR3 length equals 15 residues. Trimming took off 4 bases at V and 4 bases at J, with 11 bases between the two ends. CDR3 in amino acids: CASSKRTDGANVLTF. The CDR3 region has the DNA TGTGCCAGTAGTAAACGGACAGACGGGGCCAACGTCCTGACTTTC.

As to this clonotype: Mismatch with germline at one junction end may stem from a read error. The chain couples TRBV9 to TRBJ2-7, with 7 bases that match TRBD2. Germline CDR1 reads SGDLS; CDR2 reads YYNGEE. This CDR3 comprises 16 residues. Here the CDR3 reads CASSVGRRGGFNELYF. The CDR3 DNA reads TGTGCCAGCAGCGTAGGGAGGCGGGGAGGGTTCAACGAGCTGTACTTC.